Below, 23 T cell receptor beta chains from the same sample are listed, as sequenced in a study of T cell responses to AZD1222 COVID-19 vaccine. Assay: immunoSEQ multiplex PCR; the TCRdb copy retains only in-frame clones and omits some. This table has 150,000 to 200,000 clones, about 94% appearing once. The starting material was peripheral blood, obtained on day 0 of AZD1222 vaccination. The receptors here all came from an adult in good health.

V and J are TRBV4-3 and TRBJ2-2; D is ambiguous. V gave up 0 bases and J gave up 0 bases, with 8 bases separating them. In germline, CDR1 is LGHNA, CDR2 YSLEER. CDR3 length equals 16 residues. The CDR3 coding sequence is TGCGCCAGCAGCCAAGAATGGGCCACGAACACCGGGGAGCTGTTTTTT. Translation: CASSQEWATNTGELFF.

This clone was seen a handful of times. The chain carries TRBV4-1 and TRBJ1-5, with D unresolved. The CDR3 totals 16 residues. Per germline, CDR1 MGHRA and CDR2 YSYEKL. Trimming shortened V by 4 bases and J by 2 bases, and 15 bases separated the two germline ends. CDR3 in amino acids: CASSRNHPSGNQPQHF. CDR3 nucleotides: TGCGCCAGCAGCCGCAATCATCCTTCGGGCAATCAGCCCCAGCATTTT.

The V gene is TRBV30, the J gene TRBJ2-7, with D uncertain. CDR1 GTSNPN and CDR2 SVGIG come from the germline V gene (reference sequence). The germline V and J ends were trimmed by 0 bases and 6 bases, with 12 bases remaining between them. CDR3 length: 13 residues. CDR3 nucleotide sequence: TGTGCCTGGAGTGTACTTGAGTTAGGCGAGCAGTACTTC. It codes for CAWSVLELGEQYF.

The chain is built from TRBV28 and TRBJ2-1; perhaps D is TRBD1 or TRBD2 (6 bases each). Trimming removed 7 bases at V and 10 bases at J, with 14 bases between. This CDR3 contains 12 residues. CDR1 and CDR2 from the germline V gene are MDHEN and SYDVKM. CDR3 sequence reads: CASIEGGTEQFF. CDR3 sequence (DNA): TGTGCCAGCATCGAAGGGGGGACAGAGCAGTTCTTC.

V usage is TRBV5-1 and J usage is TRBJ1-4; D is unresolved. The CDR3 length is 15 residues. CDR1 and CDR2 from the germline V gene are SGHRS and YFSETQ. Deletions cut 4 bases from V and 0 bases from J, with 10 bases between. The CDR3 sequence: CASSPIRATNEKLFF. The CDR3 nucleotides read TGCGCCAGCAGCCCCATTAGGGCAACTAATGAAAAACTGTTTTTT. The entire variable domain, with the rest obtained from reference TRBV5-1 and TRBJ1-4, is as follows: KAGVTQTPRYLIKTRGQQVTLSCSPISGHRSVSWYQQTPGQGLQFLFEYFSETQRNKGNFPGRFSGRQFSNSRSEMNVSTLELGDSALYLCASSPIRATNEKLFFGSGTQLSVL.

This clone was seen only once. The chain carries TRBV27 and TRBJ1-1, with TRBD1 matching over 8 bases. Unmatched junction bases numbered 10, after V lost 6 bases and J lost 10 bases. This CDR3 is built from 13 residues. Germline values: CDR1 MNHEY, CDR2 SMNVEV (reference sequence). The DNA for the CDR3 is TGTGCCAGCAGGGGGACAGGTTCCTTTTTAGCTTTCTTT. Translating it yields CASRGTGSFLAFF.

This chain connects TRBV5-1 to TRBJ1-2; no firm D call. This CDR3 has 16 residues. Trimming removed 1 base at V and 3 bases at J, with 16 bases between. Germline V gene lookup returns CDR1 SGHRS and CDR2 YFSETQ. In nucleotides, the CDR3 is TGCGCCAGCAGCTTGAATCCGGAAAACCATTACTATGGCTACACCTTC. Translated: CASSLNPENHYYGYTF. Full variable domain (missing parts from reference TRBV5-1 and TRBJ1-2): KAGVTQTPRYLIKTRGQQVTLSCSPISGHRSVSWYQQTPGQGLQFLFEYFSETQRNKGNFPGRFSGRQFSNSRSEMNVSTLELGDSALYLCASSLNPENHYYGYTFGSGTRLTVV.

CDR3 coding DNA: TGTGCCAGCTCACCTACGACGGCCTACAATGAGCAGTTCTTC. It encodes CASSPTTAYNEQFF. The chain carries TRBV18 and TRBJ2-1; D is uncertain. The CDR3 is 14 residues long. Per germline, CDR1 KGHSH and CDR2 LQKENI. Trimming shortened V by 3 bases and J by 2 bases, and 8 bases separated the two germline ends. Variable domain in full (rest from reference TRBV18 and TRBJ2-1): NAGVMQNPRHLVRRRGQEARLRCSPMKGHSHVYWYRQLPEEGLKFMVYLQKENIIDESGMPKERFSAEFPKEGPSILRIQQVVRGDSAAYFCASSPTTAYNEQFFGPGTRLTVL.

This chain links TRBV14 with TRBJ2-7; D possibly corresponds to TRBD1 (6 bases). Trimming took off 1 base at V and 4 bases at J, with 14 bases between the two ends. The CDR3 is made up of 15 amino acids. Germline loops: CDR1 SGHDN, CDR2 FVKESK. The CDR3 is CASSQGGRRLYEQYF. The CDR3 bases are TGTGCCAGCAGCCAAGGGGGGCGGAGATTGTACGAGCAGTACTTC.

The chain uses TRBV3-1 (or the pseudogene TRBV3-2) and TRBJ1-2; tentative D call: TRBD1 (5 bases). The germline V gene has CDR1 LGHDT and CDR2 YNNKEL (reference sequence). The CDR3 consists of 13 residues. The V end was cut by 7 bases, the J end by 8 bases, with 17 bases between. The CDR3 loop is CASTLGGTGGYTF. The DNA of the CDR3 is TGTGCCAGCACCCTGGGAGGGACTGGAGGCTACACCTTC.

This clone was detected a few times. Mismatch with germline at one junction end may stem from a read error. This rearrangement joins TRBV9 to TRBJ1-4, with D unresolved. The CDR3 spans 13 residues. Germline CDR1 is SGDLS and CDR2 is YYNGEE. The DNA for the CDR3 is TGTGCCAGCAACGTATCACCTAATGAAAAACTGTTTTTT. Encoded protein: CASNVSPNEKLFF.

The V gene is TRBV27, the J gene TRBJ2-3, with 7 nucleotides matching TRBD1. The trim removed 6 bases at V and 5 bases at J, leaving 11 bases unmatched. The germline gives CDR1 MNHEY, CDR2 SMNVEV (reference sequence). The length of the CDR3 is 15 residues. The CDR3 nucleotides read TGTGCCAGCAGGCCCATAGACAGGGATGAAGATACGCAGTATTTT. This sequence encodes CASRPIDRDEDTQYF.

This chain uses TRBV4-3 with TRBJ1-1; no reliable D call. The CDR3 extends over 15 amino acids. CDR1 and CDR2 from the germline V gene are LGHNA and YSLEER. Trimming cost V 0 bases and J 0 bases, with 8 bases left between them. For the CDR3, the DNA is TGCGCCAGCAGCCAAGATTACAGACTGAACACTGAAGCTTTCTTT. As protein: CASSQDYRLNTEAFF.

The chain links TRBV11-2 to TRBJ2-3, with 7 bases matching TRBD1. CDR1 is SGHAT and CDR2 is FQNNGV in the germline V gene. The CDR3 has 13 amino acids. Trimming cost V 6 bases and J 3 bases; bases outside gene matches: 3. The CDR3 is CASRPTGTDTQYF. CDR3 coding DNA: TGTGCCAGCAGACCGACAGGGACAGATACGCAGTATTTT.

The rearrangement links TRBV27 to TRBJ2-3; D remains unclear. V dropped 8 bases and J dropped 5 bases, with 14 bases sitting between them. Germline-derived CDR1 and CDR2 are MNHEY and SMNVEV (reference sequence). The CDR3 has 13 residues. CDR3 loop: CASGRTTVDTQYF. CDR3 in DNA: TGTGCCAGCGGCCGGACGACGGTAGATACGCAGTATTTT.

The J gene is TRBJ2-1, the V gene TRBV6-1, with D unclear. The CDR3 contains 14 residues. From germline, CDR1 is MNHNS and CDR2 SASEGT. The ends were cut back, 1 base at V and 7 bases at J, with 11 bases in the middle. In nucleotides, the CDR3 is TGTGCCAGCAGTGAAGTTGGAACCGCGAATGAGCAGTTCTTC. Protein product: CASSEVGTANEQFF.

The chain couples TRBV9 to TRBJ1-2; the D is unclear. Germline V gives CDR1 SGDLS, CDR2 YYNGEE. Trimming removed 0 bases at V and 1 base at J, with 7 bases between. This CDR3 region has 14 residues. The CDR3 DNA reads as TGTGCCAGCAGCGTAGCCGATGGTAACTATGGCTACACCTTC. Its translation: CASSVADGNYGYTF. Complete variable domain (other parts from reference TRBV9 and TRBJ1-2): DSGVTQTPKHLITATGQRVTLRCSPRSGDLSVYWYQQSLDQGLQFLIQYYNGEERAKGNILERFSAQQFPDLHSELNLSSLELGDSALYFCASSVADGNYGYTFGSGTRLTVV.

The rearrangement links TRBV30 to TRBJ1-1; D perhaps matches TRBD1 (6 bases). The CDR3 is 13 amino acids. V gave up 4 bases and J gave up 4 bases, with 13 bases separating them. Per the germline V gene, CDR1 is GTSNPN and CDR2 is SVGIG (reference sequence). The CDR3 reads CAWTQGLGTEAFF. In nucleotides, the CDR3 is TGTGCCTGGACACAGGGCCTGGGCACTGAAGCTTTCTTT. Filled out from reference TRBV30 and TRBJ1-1, the complete variable domain reads SQTIHQWPATLVQPVGSPLSLECTVEGTSNPNLYWYRQAAGRGLQLLFYSVGIGQISSEVPQNLSASRPQDRQFILSSKKLLLSDSGFYLCAWTQGLGTEAFFGQGTRLTVV.

The chain recombines TRBV5-6 with TRBJ1-5, with D possibly being TRBD1 (5 bases). Germline CDR1 is SGHDT and CDR2 is YYEEEE. This CDR3 contains 15 residues. V lost 4 bases to trimming and J lost 2 bases, with 13 bases between them. The CDR3 nucleotides are TGTGCCAGCAGCCTGGGGCAGGAGGGCAATCAGCCCCAGCATTTT. Encoded protein: CASSLGQEGNQPQHF.

The chain recombines TRBV7-2 with TRBJ2-5; D is uncertain. V shed 1 base and J shed 1 base, with 4 bases lying between them. Germline CDR1 SGHTA, CDR2 FQGNSA. This CDR3 has 13 residues. The CDR3 DNA is TGTGCCAGCAGCTTAGGGATCCAAGAGACCCAGTACTTC. This codes for CASSLGIQETQYF.

V is TRBV6-6 and J is TRBJ1-2; no definite D call. From germline, CDR1 is MNHNY and CDR2 SVGAGI (reference sequence). CDR3 length equals 13 residues. V was trimmed by 4 bases and J by 7 bases, leaving 13 bases between them. In DNA form, the CDR3 reads TGTGCCAGCAGTTTGGGGTCTGAGTCTGGCTACACCTTC. Residues: CASSLGSESGYTF.

This rearrangement joins TRBV25-1 to TRBJ2-1, with 7 bases lining up with TRBD2. J lost 5 bases, V lost 4 bases, and 11 bases had no gene match. The CDR3 length is 16 residues. CDR1 is MGHDK, CDR2 SYGVNS, per germline. The DNA for the CDR3 is TGTGCCAGCAGTGGATTTTTGCTAGCGGACCACAATGAGCAGTTCTTC. Translated: CASSGFLLADHNEQFF. The whole variable domain, remainder taken from reference TRBV25-1 and TRBJ2-1, is EADIYQTPRYLVIGTGKKITLECSQTMGHDKMYWYQQDPGMELHLIHYSYGVNSTEKGDLSSESTVSRIRTEHFPLTLESARPSHTSQYLCASSGFLLADHNEQFFGPGTRLTVL.

CDR3: CATSFGTPGEEKLFF. CDR3 sequence (DNA): TGTGCCACCAGCTTCGGGACGCCGGGTGAGGAAAAACTGTTTTTT. V usage is TRBV15 and J usage is TRBJ1-4; possible D gene TRBD1, 5 bases. This CDR3 comprises 15 residues. V was trimmed by 5 bases and J by 8 bases, leaving 18 bases between them. Germline V gene data show CDR1 as LNHNV and CDR2 as YYDKDF (reference sequence).